The rows below give T cell receptor beta chains drawn from one sample of a study of blood T cell repertoires in COVID-19. TCRdb's table, derived via immunoSEQ multiplex PCR, lists solely in-frame clones and lacks some. The sample gives 200,000 to 300,000 clones, approximately 83% of which show up once; 3.3% is in the top ten. Material for sequencing was PBMCs or T cells enriched from blood (not recorded which). These receptors were obtained from a middle-aged woman with acute COVID-19. CDR3s include the opening cysteine and the closing phenylalanine or tryptophan. A D gene is named only where the DNA matches it firmly. Clone sizes are given selectively: once, few, many, or a class where the clone is expanded.

j_gene: TRBJ2-5; v_gene: TRBV7-2; abundance: -; d_gene: -; len: 14; CDR3aa: CASSSRTNQETQYF; CDR3nt: TGTGCCAGCAGCTCTAGGACTAACCAAGAGACCCAGTACTTC
j_gene: TRBJ2-3; v_gene: TRBV11-2; abundance: once; d_gene: TRBD2; len: 15; CDR3aa: CASSLRGLAGDTQYF; CDR3nt: TGTGCCAGCAGCTTGAGGGGACTAGCGGGAGATACGCAGTATTTT
j_gene: TRBJ2-5; v_gene: TRBV20-1; abundance: -; d_gene: TRBD2; len: 16; CDR3aa: CSASGRGGAGGETQYF; CDR3nt: TGCAGTGCTAGTGGCAGAGGGGGGGCGGGAGGAGAGACCCAGTACTTC
j_gene: TRBJ1-4; v_gene: TRBV6-5; abundance: -; d_gene: -; len: 14; CDR3aa: CATSVRGFGEKLFF; CDR3nt: TGTGCCACCTCGGTCCGAGGGTTTGGCGAAAAACTGTTTTTT
j_gene: TRBJ2-5; v_gene: TRBV11-3; abundance: -; d_gene: TRBD1; len: 13; CDR3aa: CASSPRGPWTQYF; CDR3nt: TGTGCCAGCAGCCCTAGGGGGCCGTGGACCCAGTACTTC
j_gene: TRBJ2-1; v_gene: TRBV4-1; abundance: -; d_gene: TRBD2; len: 17; CDR3aa: CASSPIAGEPSYNEQFF; CDR3nt: TGCGCCAGCAGCCCTATAGCGGGAGAGCCTTCCTACAATGAGCAGTTCTTC
j_gene: TRBJ1-3; v_gene: TRBV30; abundance: -; d_gene: -; len: 12; CDR3aa: CAWTGSGNTIYF; CDR3nt: TGTGCCTGGACCGGCTCTGGAAACACCATATATTTT
j_gene: TRBJ2-5; v_gene: TRBV7-7; abundance: -; d_gene: -; len: 15; CDR3aa: CASSLVADIQETQYF; CDR3nt: TGTGCTAGCAGCTTAGTGGCAGATATCCAAGAGACCCAGTACTTC
j_gene: TRBJ2-7; v_gene: TRBV5-1; abundance: -; d_gene: -; len: 15; CDR3aa: CASSPLAAVDYEQYF; CDR3nt: TGCGCCAGCAGCCCACTAGCCGCGGTAGACTACGAGCAGTACTTC
j_gene: TRBJ1-2; v_gene: TRBV5-1; abundance: few; d_gene: -; len: 16; CDR3aa: CASRLDLSLANYGYTF; CDR3nt: TGCGCCAGCAGACTAGACTTGTCGTTAGCTAACTATGGCTACACCTTC
j_gene: TRBJ1-2; v_gene: TRBV7-9; abundance: -; d_gene: -; len: 13; CDR3aa: CASSAGVLGGYTF; CDR3nt: TGTGCCAGCTCCGCCGGGGTGCTAGGGGGCTACACCTTC
j_gene: TRBJ2-1; v_gene: TRBV5-4; abundance: -; d_gene: TRBD2; len: 15; CDR3aa: CASSPTSGIGNEQFF; CDR3nt: TGTGCCAGCAGCCCAACTAGCGGGATTGGCAATGAGCAGTTCTTC
j_gene: TRBJ2-1; v_gene: TRBV18; abundance: -; d_gene: -; len: 14; CDR3aa: CASSPPKGVDEQFF; CDR3nt: TGTGCCAGCTCACCACCGAAGGGGGTCGATGAGCAGTTCTTC
j_gene: TRBJ2-2; v_gene: TRBV7-2; abundance: -; d_gene: TRBD2; len: 16; CDR3aa: CASSLTSGIDTGELFF; CDR3nt: TGTGCCAGCAGCTTGACTAGCGGGATTGACACCGGGGAGCTGTTTTTT
j_gene: TRBJ1-2; v_gene: TRBV2; abundance: -; d_gene: -; len: 15; CDR3aa: CASSDPGGFYYGYTF; CDR3nt: TGTGCCAGCAGCGACCCCGGGGGTTTCTACTATGGCTACACCTTC